The clone carrying this T cell receptor beta chain was counted a single time. Its antigen is not known. This CDR3 contains 15 residues. CDR1 is SGHAT, CDR2 FQNNGV, per germline. The investigators amplified TCR beta CDR3 regions from RNA transcripts. First-round RT-PCR with HTBI primers amplified the TCR CDR3 region. Each CDR3 protein gets one entry after TCRdb re-called the multiplex PCR reads with MiXCR. The data show hundreds of thousands of distinct CDR3 sequences, 35% to 55% seen once. The data stem from a study of T cells in Graves' hyperthyroidism and ophthalmopathy. Broader study findings: Ophthalmopathy onset followed model prediction by a median roughly 6.5 months. Blood samples included most of the expanded thyroid clonotypes exceeding 0.001. A model of 13 V-J features distinguished ophthalmopathy from stable hyperthyroidism.

Stability of Graves' hyperthyroidism was defined as absent ophthalmopathy progression within 18 months. The receptor was derived from a woman between 18 and 29 years old with Graves' hyperthyroidism. This rearrangement joins TRBV11-2 to TRBJ2-7, with D perhaps matching TRBD1 or TRBD2 (6 bases each). Near its end, the DNA agrees better with TRBJ2-1, so the J call may be wrong. Sequenced sample: peripheral blood or thyroid tissue (not recorded which). Here the CDR3 DNA reads TGTGCCAGCAGCTTTAGAACTAGCAGGGGCGATGAGCAGTTCTTC. Translating it yields CASSFRTSRGDEQFF.